Listed below are T cell receptor beta chains from one sample, sequenced in a study of technical replicates of blood from a few donors. Clones were read by immunoSEQ multiplex PCR, and TCRdb kept only the in-frame ones, dropping some. This table holds roughly 79,000 clones, roughly 95% found once. The sample consisted of T cells isolated from PBMCs. All receptors come from a human donor in good health. The CDR3 runs from the conserved cysteine through the conserved F or W. The D gene is left open where the match is weak. Expanded clones are given a class, and other clones once, few, many or no size at all.

d_gene: .; abundance: .; v_gene: TRBV6-5; j_gene: TRBJ2-7; CDR3nt: TGTGCCAGCCTGGGGCCAATGAGCGATGAGCAGTACTTC; CDR3aa: CASLGPMSDEQYF
d_gene: .; abundance: .; v_gene: TRBV2; j_gene: TRBJ1-2; CDR3nt: TGTGCCAGCAGACAGGGTTATGGCTACACCTTC; CDR3aa: CASRQGYGYTF
d_gene: TRBD2; abundance: .; v_gene: TRBV7-6; j_gene: TRBJ2-7; CDR3nt: TGTGCCAGCAGCTTAGGTAGCGGGACACACGAGCAGTACTTC; CDR3aa: CASSLGSGTHEQYF
d_gene: TRBD1; abundance: once; v_gene: TRBV4-2; j_gene: TRBJ1-4; CDR3nt: TGTGCCAGCAGCCCCGCGGGGACAGCGTACCTGGCATACGAGCTTGAAAAACTGTTTTTT; CDR3aa: CASSPAGTAYLAYELEKLFF
d_gene: .; abundance: .; v_gene: TRBV10-3; j_gene: TRBJ2-3; CDR3nt: TGTGCCATCAGTGGAGGGACTAGCACAGATACGCAGTATTTT; CDR3aa: CAISGGTSTDTQYF
d_gene: TRBD2; abundance: .; v_gene: TRBV5-1; j_gene: TRBJ2-1; CDR3nt: TGCGCCAGCAGCTCCACTAGCGGGAGTTTAAATGAGCAGTTCTTC; CDR3aa: CASSSTSGSLNEQFF
d_gene: .; abundance: .; v_gene: TRBV4-1; j_gene: TRBJ2-2; CDR3nt: TGCGCCAGCAGCCCACTAGGAACCGGGGAGCTGTTTTTT; CDR3aa: CASSPLGTGELFF
d_gene: TRBD2; abundance: .; v_gene: TRBV11-3; j_gene: TRBJ2-1; CDR3nt: TGTGCCAGCAGCTTAAATAGCGGGAGCCACAATGAGCAGTTCTTC; CDR3aa: CASSLNSGSHNEQFF
d_gene: .; abundance: .; v_gene: TRBV20-1; j_gene: TRBJ2-7; CDR3nt: TGCAGTGCGCCCCGAGCGGGCGAGCAGTACTTC; CDR3aa: CSAPRAGEQYF
d_gene: .; abundance: .; v_gene: TRBV29-1; j_gene: TRBJ2-7; CDR3nt: TGCAGCGTCGGGACTGGCTACGAGCAGTACTTC; CDR3aa: CSVGTGYEQYF
d_gene: .; abundance: .; v_gene: TRBV9; j_gene: TRBJ2-4; CDR3nt: TGTGCCAGCAGCGTAGAGGGGTTCTCCGGCATTCAGTACTTC; CDR3aa: CASSVEGFSGIQYF
d_gene: TRBD2; abundance: .; v_gene: TRBV5-8; j_gene: TRBJ2-3; CDR3nt: TGTGCCAGCAGCGGCGGGACTAGCGGGACTAGCACAGATACGCAGTATTTT; CDR3aa: CASSGGTSGTSTDTQYF
d_gene: TRBD2; abundance: .; v_gene: TRBV5-4; j_gene: TRBJ2-7; CDR3nt: TGTGCCAGCAGCTCCAACGTCGGGGCGGGAGAGGTGCAGTACTTC; CDR3aa: CASSSNVGAGEVQYF
d_gene: .; abundance: .; v_gene: TRBV7-9; j_gene: TRBJ2-7; CDR3nt: TGTGCCAGCAGCTTAACGGTAACTACCTACGAGCAGTACTTC; CDR3aa: CASSLTVTTYEQYF
d_gene: .; abundance: .; v_gene: TRBV15; j_gene: TRBJ2-7; CDR3nt: TGTGCCACCAGCAGAGTGACAGGCCCCGAGCAGTACTTC; CDR3aa: CATSRVTGPEQYF
d_gene: .; abundance: .; v_gene: TRBV29-1; j_gene: TRBJ2-3; CDR3nt: TGCAGCGAAAGCGGGAGCACAGATACGCAGTATTTT; CDR3aa: CSESGSTDTQYF
d_gene: TRBD2; abundance: .; v_gene: TRBV4-2; j_gene: TRBJ2-1; CDR3nt: TGTGCCAGCAGCCAAGATTTGGCGGGAGGGAGGTCCTACAATGAGCAGTTCTTC; CDR3aa: CASSQDLAGGRSYNEQFF
d_gene: TRBD1; abundance: .; v_gene: TRBV27; j_gene: TRBJ2-7; CDR3nt: TGTGCCAGCAGTTTCCGGGACAGCTCCTACGAGCAGTACTTC; CDR3aa: CASSFRDSSYEQYF
d_gene: .; abundance: once; v_gene: TRBV27; j_gene: TRBJ2-1; CDR3nt: TGTGCCAGCAGTTTACCTCCGATCGGGAGCAATGAGCAGTTCTTC; CDR3aa: CASSLPPIGSNEQFF
d_gene: .; abundance: once; v_gene: TRBV6-5; j_gene: TRBJ2-1; CDR3nt: TGTGCCACAACCGAAGCGCCAATAAGCGGGAATGAGCAGTTCTTC; CDR3aa: CATTEAPISGNEQFF
d_gene: .; abundance: .; v_gene: TRBV4-2; j_gene: TRBJ1-3; CDR3nt: TGTGCCAGCAGCCAAGATGACAGTTTTTCTGGAAACACCATATATTTT; CDR3aa: CASSQDDSFSGNTIYF
d_gene: TRBD1; abundance: .; v_gene: TRBV7-8; j_gene: TRBJ2-7; CDR3nt: TGTGCCAGCAGCCCCGGGACAGGGGGGGTCTACGAGCAGTACTTC; CDR3aa: CASSPGTGGVYEQYF
d_gene: TRBD1; abundance: .; v_gene: TRBV6-1; j_gene: TRBJ2-7; CDR3nt: TGTGCCGGAACCGACAGGGATACCGAGCAGTACTTC; CDR3aa: CAGTDRDTEQYF
d_gene: .; abundance: .; v_gene: TRBV4-1; j_gene: TRBJ2-1; CDR3nt: TGCGCCAGCAGCCATTTTCAGGGAGGAGGCCACAATGAGCAGTTCTTC; CDR3aa: CASSHFQGGGHNEQFF
d_gene: .; abundance: .; v_gene: TRBV28; j_gene: TRBJ1-1; CDR3nt: TGTGCCAGCATGGACACCGTGAACACTGAAGCTTTCTTT; CDR3aa: CASMDTVNTEAFF
d_gene: .; abundance: .; v_gene: TRBV25-1; j_gene: TRBJ2-7; CDR3nt: TGTGCCAGCAGTGAATCAATCCACGAGCAGTACTTC; CDR3aa: CASSESIHEQYF
d_gene: TRBD2; abundance: .; v_gene: TRBV28; j_gene: TRBJ2-5; CDR3nt: TGTGCCAGCAGAAACCGGGAGGACGGTCAAGAGACCCAGTACTTC; CDR3aa: CASRNREDGQETQYF
d_gene: .; abundance: .; v_gene: TRBV11-3; j_gene: TRBJ1-1; CDR3nt: TGTGCCAGCAGCTTAGAGGAGACTGAAGCTTTCTTT; CDR3aa: CASSLEETEAFF
d_gene: TRBD2; abundance: .; v_gene: TRBV7-6; j_gene: TRBJ2-2; CDR3nt: TGTGCCAGCACCCCCTTATCTGAGCGGGAGATCAGAACCGGGGAGCTGTTTTTT; CDR3aa: CASTPLSEREIRTGELFF
d_gene: .; abundance: .; v_gene: TRBV15; j_gene: TRBJ2-1; CDR3nt: TGTGCCACCAGCAGAGGGGAGTATAATGAGCAGTTCTTC; CDR3aa: CATSRGEYNEQFF
d_gene: .; abundance: .; v_gene: TRBV4-2; j_gene: TRBJ2-7; CDR3nt: TGTGCCAGCAGCCAAGGGTTCGGGAGCTCCTACGAGCAGTACTTC; CDR3aa: CASSQGFGSSYEQYF
d_gene: .; abundance: .; v_gene: TRBV11-2; j_gene: TRBJ2-1; CDR3nt: TGTGCCAGCAGCTTCAGGGGAGTCGGGTACAATGAGCAGTTCTTC; CDR3aa: CASSFRGVGYNEQFF
d_gene: .; abundance: .; v_gene: TRBV4-2; j_gene: TRBJ1-2; CDR3nt: TGTGCCAGCAGCCAAGATTTCACAGGGATGGTTGGCTACACCTTC; CDR3aa: CASSQDFTGMVGYTF
d_gene: TRBD1; abundance: .; v_gene: TRBV28; j_gene: TRBJ2-7; CDR3nt: TGTGCCAGCAGTTTAGAGGGACAGCCCTACGAGCAGTACTTC; CDR3aa: CASSLEGQPYEQYF
d_gene: TRBD2; abundance: .; v_gene: TRBV7-7; j_gene: TRBJ2-1; CDR3nt: TGTGCTAGCAGCCCCTCGAGGGCGGGAGGGTCCTACAATGAGCAGTTCTTC; CDR3aa: CASSPSRAGGSYNEQFF
d_gene: TRBD2; abundance: .; v_gene: TRBV19; j_gene: TRBJ2-1; CDR3nt: TGTGCCAGTAGTACACGACAACTAGCGGGAGGTCGGATTGAGCAGTTCTTC; CDR3aa: CASSTRQLAGGRIEQFF
d_gene: TRBD2; abundance: .; v_gene: TRBV5-1; j_gene: TRBJ2-7; CDR3nt: TGCGCCAGCGCGGGGGGCCACAGCTGGAGCTCCTACGAGCAGTACTTC; CDR3aa: CASAGGHSWSSYEQYF
d_gene: .; abundance: .; v_gene: TRBV19; j_gene: TRBJ1-5; CDR3nt: TGTGCCAGTAGTATGTCCCTGAATCAGCCCCAGCATTTT; CDR3aa: CASSMSLNQPQHF
d_gene: TRBD1; abundance: .; v_gene: TRBV19; j_gene: TRBJ1-1; CDR3nt: TGTGCCAGTAGTAGGACAGGAGACACTGAAGCTTTCTTT; CDR3aa: CASSRTGDTEAFF
d_gene: TRBD2; abundance: .; v_gene: TRBV28; j_gene: TRBJ2-1; CDR3nt: TGTGCCAGCGGGGGACTAGCGGGAGGGATCCCTTACAATGAGCAGTTCTTC; CDR3aa: CASGGLAGGIPYNEQFF
d_gene: .; abundance: .; v_gene: TRBV28; j_gene: TRBJ1-3; CDR3nt: TGTGCCAGCAGTACAGGGTTGGGAAACACCATATATTTT; CDR3aa: CASSTGLGNTIYF
d_gene: .; abundance: .; v_gene: TRBV29-1; j_gene: TRBJ2-3; CDR3nt: TGCAGCGTCCACACAGATACGCAGTATTTT; CDR3aa: CSVHTDTQYF
d_gene: .; abundance: .; v_gene: TRBV6-1; j_gene: TRBJ2-7; CDR3nt: TGTGCCAGCAAACCAGGGAACTACGAGCAGTACTTC; CDR3aa: CASKPGNYEQYF
d_gene: .; abundance: .; v_gene: TRBV5-4; j_gene: TRBJ2-7; CDR3nt: TGTGCCAGCAGCTACGACACCTTCTACGAGCAGTACTTC; CDR3aa: CASSYDTFYEQYF
d_gene: .; abundance: .; v_gene: TRBV2; j_gene: TRBJ1-1; CDR3nt: TGTGCCAGCTCAAGAGTTATGAACACTGAAGCTTTCTTT; CDR3aa: CASSRVMNTEAFF
d_gene: .; abundance: .; v_gene: TRBV5-6; j_gene: TRBJ2-3; CDR3nt: TGTGCCAGCAGCTTCGACGGAGGGTGGTCCACAGATACGCAGTATTTT; CDR3aa: CASSFDGGWSTDTQYF
d_gene: TRBD1; abundance: few; v_gene: TRBV6-5; j_gene: TRBJ1-2; CDR3nt: TGTGCCAGCAGTGGGACAGGGGGCGGCTACACCTTC; CDR3aa: CASSGTGGGYTF
d_gene: TRBD1; abundance: .; v_gene: TRBV29-1; j_gene: TRBJ1-2; CDR3nt: TGCAGCGTTCCAAAAACCGGGACAGGGGTTACCTATGGCTACACCTTC; CDR3aa: CSVPKTGTGVTYGYTF
d_gene: TRBD1; abundance: .; v_gene: TRBV7-9; j_gene: TRBJ1-5; CDR3nt: TGTGCCAGCAGCTCGACAGGGGATAATAATCAGCCCCAGCATTTT; CDR3aa: CASSSTGDNNQPQHF
d_gene: TRBD1; abundance: .; v_gene: TRBV5-5; j_gene: TRBJ2-1; CDR3nt: TGTGCCAGCAGCTACGCGGGACAGGCAGAGTTCTTC; CDR3aa: CASSYAGQAEFF
d_gene: .; abundance: .; v_gene: TRBV2; j_gene: TRBJ2-1; CDR3nt: TGTGCCAGCAGTGAACTACTTTACAATGAGCAGTTCTTC; CDR3aa: CASSELLYNEQFF
d_gene: .; abundance: .; v_gene: TRBV7-9; j_gene: TRBJ2-1; CDR3nt: TGTGCCAGCAGCTTAGAGGAGACCAGACCTTACAATGAGCAGTTCTTC; CDR3aa: CASSLEETRPYNEQFF
d_gene: .; abundance: .; v_gene: TRBV15; j_gene: TRBJ1-5; CDR3nt: TGTGCCACCAGCGGACAGAGGGGTGGCAATCAGCCCCAGCATTTT; CDR3aa: CATSGQRGGNQPQHF
d_gene: .; abundance: .; v_gene: TRBV5-6; j_gene: TRBJ2-7; CDR3nt: TGTGCCAGCAGCTTCGACAGCTCCTACGAGCAGTACTTC; CDR3aa: CASSFDSSYEQYF
d_gene: .; abundance: .; v_gene: TRBV5-4; j_gene: TRBJ2-5; CDR3nt: TGTGCCAGCAGCTTCATGGGAGCCGATGGAGAGACCCAGTACTTC; CDR3aa: CASSFMGADGETQYF
d_gene: TRBD1; abundance: few; v_gene: TRBV6-1; j_gene: TRBJ1-1; CDR3nt: TGTGCCAGCAGTGGACAGGGGGCGGCTTTCTTT; CDR3aa: CASSGQGAAFF
d_gene: .; abundance: .; v_gene: TRBV7-7; j_gene: TRBJ2-5; CDR3nt: TGTGCTAGCAGCTTGGGGAGCGGAGAGTTCCAAGAGACCCAGTACTTC; CDR3aa: CASSLGSGEFQETQYF